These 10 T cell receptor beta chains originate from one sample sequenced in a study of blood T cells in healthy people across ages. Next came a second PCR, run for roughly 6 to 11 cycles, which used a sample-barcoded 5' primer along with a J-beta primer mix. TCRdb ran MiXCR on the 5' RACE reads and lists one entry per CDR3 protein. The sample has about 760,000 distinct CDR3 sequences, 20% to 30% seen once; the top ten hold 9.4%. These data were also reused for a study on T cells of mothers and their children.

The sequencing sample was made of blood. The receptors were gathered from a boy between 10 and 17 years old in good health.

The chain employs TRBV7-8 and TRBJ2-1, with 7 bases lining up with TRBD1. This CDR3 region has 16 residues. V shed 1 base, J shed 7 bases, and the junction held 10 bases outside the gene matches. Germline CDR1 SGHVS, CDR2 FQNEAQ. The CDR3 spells CASSLGDRVFRNEQFF. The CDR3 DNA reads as TGTGCCAGCAGCTTAGGAGACAGGGTTTTTAGGAATGAGCAGTTCTTC.

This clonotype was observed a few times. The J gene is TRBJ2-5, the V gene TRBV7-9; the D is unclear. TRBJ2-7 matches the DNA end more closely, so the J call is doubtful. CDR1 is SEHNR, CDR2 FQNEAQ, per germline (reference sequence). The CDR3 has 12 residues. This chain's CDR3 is CASSATLYEQYF. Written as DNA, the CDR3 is TGTGCCAGCAGCGCCACGCTCTACGAGCAGTACTTC.

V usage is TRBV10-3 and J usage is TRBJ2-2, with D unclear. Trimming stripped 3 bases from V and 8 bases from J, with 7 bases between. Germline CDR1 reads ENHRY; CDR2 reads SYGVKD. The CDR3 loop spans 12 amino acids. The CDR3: CAISESRGELFF. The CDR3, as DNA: TGTGCCATCAGTGAAAGCCGTGGGGAGCTGTTTTTT.

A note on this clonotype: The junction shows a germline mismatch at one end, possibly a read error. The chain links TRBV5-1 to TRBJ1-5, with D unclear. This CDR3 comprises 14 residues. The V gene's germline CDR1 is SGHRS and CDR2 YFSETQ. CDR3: CAGSVLGGGQPQHF. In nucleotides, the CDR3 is TGCGCCGGCAGCGTATTAGGTGGAGGACAGCCCCAGCATTTT.

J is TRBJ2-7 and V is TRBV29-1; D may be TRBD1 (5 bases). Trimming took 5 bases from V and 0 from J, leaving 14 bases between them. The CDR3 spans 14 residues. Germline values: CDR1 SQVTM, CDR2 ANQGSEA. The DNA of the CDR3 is TGCAGCGTTAGGGGCTTGTACAGCTCCTACGAGCAGTACTTC. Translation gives CSVRGLYSSYEQYF.

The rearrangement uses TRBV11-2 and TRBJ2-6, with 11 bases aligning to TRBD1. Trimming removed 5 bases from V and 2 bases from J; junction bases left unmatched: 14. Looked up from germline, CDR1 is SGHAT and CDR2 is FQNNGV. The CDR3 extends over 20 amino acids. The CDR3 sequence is CASSRLGQGALMPGANVLTF. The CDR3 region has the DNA TGTGCCAGCAGCCGTCTCGGACAGGGGGCGCTTATGCCTGGGGCCAACGTCCTGACTTTC.

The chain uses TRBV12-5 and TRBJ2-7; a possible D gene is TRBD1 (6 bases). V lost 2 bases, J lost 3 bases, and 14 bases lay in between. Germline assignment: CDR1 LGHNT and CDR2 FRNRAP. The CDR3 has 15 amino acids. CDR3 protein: CASGLTTGHDYEQYF. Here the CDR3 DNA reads TGTGCTAGTGGTTTGACTACAGGGCACGACTACGAGCAGTACTTC.

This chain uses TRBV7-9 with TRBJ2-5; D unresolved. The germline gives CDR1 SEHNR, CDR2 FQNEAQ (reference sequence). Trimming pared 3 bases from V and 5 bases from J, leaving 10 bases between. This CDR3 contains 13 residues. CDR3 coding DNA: TGTGCCAGCAGCTTCCAGAGTGGGGAGACCCAGTACTTC. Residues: CASSFQSGETQYF.

Written as DNA, the CDR3 is TGTGCCAGCAGCCAAGTCAGGGTAGGAAATGAGCAGTTCTTC. Translated, it gives CASSQVRVGNEQFF. This chain joins TRBV7-9 and TRBJ2-1, with D possibly matching TRBD1 (5 bases). The CDR3 totals 14 residues. V was pared by 5 bases and J by 7 bases, with 15 bases between. The V gene's germline CDR1 is SEHNR and CDR2 FQNEAQ (reference sequence).

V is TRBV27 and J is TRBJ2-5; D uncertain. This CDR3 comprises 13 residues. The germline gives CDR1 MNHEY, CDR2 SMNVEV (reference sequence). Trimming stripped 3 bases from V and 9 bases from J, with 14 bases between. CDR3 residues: CASSLWASKAQYF. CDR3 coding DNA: TGTGCCAGCAGTTTGTGGGCGTCGAAGGCCCAGTACTTC.